This paragraph covers one T cell receptor beta chain sequence. This record belongs to a study of T cell responses to AZD1222 COVID-19 vaccine. CDR1 is SNHLY and CDR2 is FYNNEI in the germline V gene. V shed 5 bases and J 0 bases; nucleotides not matched to a gene: 6. There are 17 residues in the CDR3. Method: immunoSEQ multiplex PCR; TCRdb's copy keeps in-frame clones and lacks some. The repertoire includes roughly 120,000 clones, 85% of them detected once, and 3.5% to 5.5% sits in the top ten. The J gene is TRBJ1-6, the V gene TRBV2; TRBD1 matches 8 bases. The clonotype was recovered from an adult who received the AZD1222 COVID-19 vaccine. Sequencing was performed on peripheral blood, taken 28 days after the second AZD1222 dose. The CDR3 reads CASSPRQGSSYNSPLHF. The DNA for the CDR3 is TGTGCCAGCAGTCCCCGACAGGGGAGCTCCTATAATTCACCCCTCCACTTT.